These 31 T cell receptor beta chains came from one sample sequenced in a study of immune evolution from preneoplasia to lung adenocarcinoma. Here immunoSEQ multiplex PCR was the method, and the copy in TCRdb shows in-frame clones only, minus some. The sample has tens of thousands of clones; over 70% are singletons. Material: FFPE invasive lung adenocarcinoma tissue. These receptors were obtained from a person in their sixties with lung adenocarcinoma.

The chain links TRBV7-8 to TRBJ2-6; D unresolved. The CDR3 runs 18 residues. Germline CDR1 SGHVS, CDR2 FQNEAQ. V was trimmed by 5 bases and J by 4 bases, leaving 21 bases between them. CDR3 bases: TGTGCCAGCAGCATCCGACGGCTAGGACCCTCGGGGGCCAACGTCCTGACTTTC. This codes for CASSIRRLGPSGANVLTF.

J is TRBJ2-7 and V is TRBV9; 8 nucleotides agree with TRBD1. The J segment lost 7 bases and the V segment lost 0 bases, leaving 3 bases of the junction unmatched. CDR1 and CDR2 from the germline V gene are SGDLS and YYNGEE. This CDR3 is built from 13 residues. In nucleotides, the CDR3 is TGTGCCAGCAGCGTAGGGGACAGGTCAGAGCAGTACTTC. Translation gives CASSVGDRSEQYF.

The chain is built from TRBV28 and TRBJ2-5; 8 positions agree with TRBD2. CDR1 and CDR2 (germline): MDHEN, SYDVKM. This CDR3 is built from 14 residues. Losses at the gene ends were 8 bases for V and 2 bases for J; bases not matched to a gene: 7. The CDR3 nucleotides are TGTGCCAGCGGGGTAGCGGGGCAACAAGAGACCCAGTACTTC. This encodes CASGVAGQQETQYF.

The V call is TRBV28, the J call TRBJ1-5; D might be TRBD1 (6 bases). Trimming cost V 11 bases and J 6 bases, with 17 bases left between them. This CDR3 has 13 amino acids. Germline values: CDR1 MDHEN, CDR2 SYDVKM. CDR3 protein: CAGRRGGSQPQHF. DNA of the CDR3: TGTGCCGGTCGTAGGGGGGGCTCTCAGCCCCAGCATTTT.

V is TRBV2 and J is TRBJ2-3; 9 nucleotides line up with TRBD2. The CDR3 totals 15 residues. CDR1 and CDR2 from the germline V gene are SNHLY and FYNNEI. V shed 5 bases, J shed 4 bases, and the junction held 7 bases outside the gene matches. CDR3 sequence reads: CASSSSSGVADTQYF. CDR3 coding DNA: TGTGCCAGCAGTTCCTCTAGCGGGGTGGCAGATACGCAGTATTTT.

This clone was counted between two and nine times. The V call is TRBV15, the J call TRBJ2-2, with 8 nucleotides matching TRBD1. This CDR3 spans 17 amino acids. Trimming took 4 bases from V and 0 from J; bases not matched to a gene: 7. Germline CDR1 reads LNHNV; CDR2 reads YYDKDF (reference sequence). The CDR3 DNA follows: TGTGCCACCAGCAACCCAAAACAGGGGGCGAACACCGGGGAGCTGTTTTTT. It specifies CATSNPKQGANTGELFF.

The CDR3 loop is CASRRDRATGELFF. The DNA for the CDR3 is TGTGCCAGCCGCCGTGACAGGGCTACCGGGGAGCTGTTTTTT. The chain links TRBV5-4 to TRBJ2-2; 7 bases match TRBD1. This CDR3 comprises 14 residues. Germline assignment: CDR1 SGHNT and CDR2 YYREEE (reference sequence). The V segment lost 7 bases and the J segment 5 bases; nucleotides outside the gene matches: 8.

In DNA, the CDR3 is TGTGCCAGCAGTTGGGACAGGGTTTCGACAGATACGCAGTATTTT. This translates into CASSWDRVSTDTQYF. V usage is TRBV5-4 and J usage is TRBJ2-3; 9 bases are a match to TRBD1. Germline CDR1 is SGHNT and CDR2 is YYREEE (reference sequence). Germline trimming cut 5 bases from V and 3 bases from J; bases unmatched to any gene: 7. CDR3 length: 15 amino acids.

This clone was observed a single time. V usage is TRBV11-2 and J usage is TRBJ2-3; D gene unclear. The CDR3 extends over 15 amino acids. V lost 4 bases and J lost 6, with 17 bases in between. CDR1 SGHAT and CDR2 FQNNGV come from the germline V gene. In DNA, the CDR3 is TGTGCCAGCAGCTATTCACCGGCCGAGTCGGATACGCAGTATTTT. Its protein product is CASSYSPAESDTQYF. The full variable domain, in which reference TRBV11-2 and TRBJ2-3 provide the parts outside the CDR3, is EAGVAQSPRYKIIEKRQSVAFWCNPISGHATLYWYQQILGQGPKLLIQFQNNGVVDDSQLPKDRFSAERLKGVDSTLKIQPAKLEDSAVYLCASSYSPAESDTQYFGPGTRLTVL.

The sample holds a few counts of this clone. Other DNA sequences from this sample encode an identical CDR3 as well. This chain uses TRBV5-1 with TRBJ1-4; D ambiguous. The CDR3 is 13 amino acids. Germline V CDR1 and CDR2: SGHRS, YFSETQ. The V gene lost 0 bases and the J gene lost 6 bases, with 6 bases spanning the gap. CDR3: CASSLATDEKLFF. The CDR3 region has the DNA TGCGCCAGCAGCTTGGCCACGGATGAAAAACTGTTTTTT.

V gene TRBV13 combines with J gene TRBJ2-7; D assignment may be TRBD1 or TRBD2 (6 bases each). V lost 5 bases, J lost 2 bases, and 19 bases lay in between. The CDR3 consists of 16 residues. Germline V CDR1 and CDR2: PRHDT, FYEKMQ (reference sequence). The CDR3 sequence: CASSAKWAGGTYEQYF. CDR3 in DNA: TGTGCCAGCAGCGCCAAGTGGGCCGGGGGCACCTACGAGCAGTACTTC.

This clone showed up just a few times. The genes are TRBV4-1 and TRBJ2-4, with TRBD2 matching 8 bases. The CDR3 consists of 16 residues. The trim removed 2 bases at V and 0 bases at J, leaving 3 bases unmatched. Germline CDR1 and CDR2: MGHRA and YSYEKL. The CDR3 reads CASSQSGGLAKNIQYF. The DNA of the CDR3 is TGCGCCAGCAGCCAAAGCGGGGGATTAGCCAAAAACATTCAGTACTTC.

The rearrangement uses TRBV27 and TRBJ2-7; 8 nucleotides match TRBD1. Germline loops: CDR1 MNHEY, CDR2 SMNVEV (reference sequence). Trimming took 2 bases from V and 6 from J; bases not matched to a gene: 9. The CDR3 has 15 amino acids. The CDR3 here is CASSLARTGGFEQYF. In DNA, the CDR3 is TGTGCCAGCAGTTTAGCGCGCACAGGGGGATTCGAGCAGTACTTC.

The chain combines TRBV5-1 with TRBJ1-1, with D hard to call. Germline assignment: CDR1 SGHRS and CDR2 YFSETQ. The V and J ends lost 1 base and 10 bases respectively, with 14 bases between them. The CDR3 covers 13 residues. In DNA, the CDR3 is TGCGCCAGCAGCTTGACCGGCCAGTTCTCAGCTTTCTTT. Encoded protein: CASSLTGQFSAFF.

The chain joins TRBV7-6 to TRBJ1-5, with a possible D match to TRBD1 (5 bases). Trimming removed 1 base at V and 4 bases at J, with 5 bases between. The V gene's germline CDR1 is SGHVS and CDR2 FNYEAQ. This CDR3 comprises 13 residues. The CDR3 sequence is CASSLGQNQPQHF. CDR3 nucleotide sequence: TGTGCCAGCAGCTTAGGACAGAATCAGCCCCAGCATTTT.

The chain carries TRBV29-1 and TRBJ1-1; 7 nucleotides agree with TRBD1. Trimming took 7 bases from V and 4 from J; bases not matched to a gene: 15. Per germline, CDR1 SQVTM and CDR2 ANQGSEA. This CDR3 has 15 residues. CDR3 region: CSATGVLSEATEAFF. For the CDR3, the DNA is TGCAGCGCCACAGGGGTTTTATCGGAGGCCACTGAAGCTTTCTTT. Drawing the rest from reference TRBV29-1 and TRBJ1-1, the complete variable domain is SAVISQKPSRDICQRGTSLTIQCQVDSQVTMMFWYRQQPGQSLTLIATANQGSEATYESGFVIDKFPISRPNLTFSTLTVSNMSPEDSSIYLCSATGVLSEATEAFFGQGTRLTVV.

The rearrangement joins TRBV7-2 to TRBJ2-3; D not resolved. V was clipped by 4 bases and J by 9 bases, with 11 bases between them. Germline assignment: CDR1 SGHTA and CDR2 FQGNSA. The CDR3 is made up of 12 amino acids. This CDR3 reads CASSSRLGTQYF. CDR3 DNA: TGTGCCAGCAGCTCACGGCTGGGCACGCAGTATTTT. The whole variable domain, filled in from reference TRBV7-2 and TRBJ2-3, reads GAGVSQSPSNKVTEKGKDVELRCDPISGHTALYWYRQSLGQGLEFLIYFQGNSAPDKSGLPSDRFSAERTGGSVSTLTIQRTQQEDSAVYLCASSSRLGTQYFGPGTRLTVL.

This sequence joins TRBV10-1 and TRBJ2-3; D might be TRBD2 (6 bases). Trimming shortened V by 1 base and J by 4 bases, and 12 bases separated the two germline ends. Germline values: CDR1 WNHNN, CDR2 SYGVQD (reference sequence). This CDR3 region has 15 residues. CDR3 sequence: CASSEYGRPPDTQYF. CDR3 sequence (DNA): TGCGCCAGCAGTGAGTATGGGAGGCCCCCAGATACGCAGTATTTT.

The rearrangement uses TRBV2 and TRBJ1-5; unclear D gene. V dropped 4 bases and J dropped 0 bases, with 10 bases sitting between them. This CDR3 region has 15 residues. Germline V gene sequence: CDR1 SNHLY, CDR2 FYNNEI. The CDR3 nucleotides are TGTGCCAGCAGTGGTACACAAAATAGCAATCAGCCCCAGCATTTT. Translating gives CASSGTQNSNQPQHF.

The chain has TRBV7-6 and TRBJ2-5; 8 bases agree with TRBD2. Germline CDR1 and CDR2: SGHVS and FNYEAQ. The CDR3 extends over 16 amino acids. J was trimmed by 4 bases and V by 3 bases; bases with no gene match: 10. CDR3 DNA: TGTGCCAGCAGCTTCAGCGGGAGCGGCACGGGAGAGACCCAGTACTTC. It translates to CASSFSGSGTGETQYF.

The V call is TRBV9, the J call TRBJ2-7; D is unresolved. Trimming removed 0 bases from V and 3 bases from J, with 4 bases in between. The CDR3 is 12 amino acids. Germline CDR1 and CDR2: SGDLS and YYNGEE. CDR3: CASSVEGYEQYF. The CDR3 DNA follows: TGTGCCAGCAGCGTAGAGGGCTACGAGCAGTACTTC.

The chain links TRBV30 to TRBJ2-1; D uncertain. The V end lost 7 bases, the J end lost 7 bases, and 14 bases lay between the germline ends. Per the germline V gene, CDR1 is GTSNPN and CDR2 is SVGIG (reference sequence). This CDR3 has 12 residues. For the CDR3, the DNA is TGTGCCTCGGAGCCCGGGTTGAATGAGCAGTTCTTC. It encodes CASEPGLNEQFF.

J is TRBJ2-1 and V is TRBV5-1; a possible D gene is TRBD2 (5 bases). Trimming removed 4 bases at V and 1 base at J, with 15 bases between. Germline V gene data show CDR1 as SGHRS and CDR2 as YFSETQ. This CDR3 region has 16 residues. The CDR3 reads CASSLSGVGSYNEQFF. CDR3 coding DNA: TGCGCCAGCAGCCTAAGCGGAGTAGGATCCTACAATGAGCAGTTCTTC. Full variable domain (remainder filled in from reference TRBV5-1 and TRBJ2-1): KAGVTQTPRYLIKTRGQQVTLSCSPISGHRSVSWYQQTPGQGLQFLFEYFSETQRNKGNFPGRFSGRQFSNSRSEMNVSTLELGDSALYLCASSLSGVGSYNEQFFGPGTRLTVL.

A single count supports this clone. The chain joins TRBV6-6 to TRBJ2-1, with a possible D match to TRBD1 (7 bases). The V gene's germline CDR1 is MNHNY and CDR2 SVGAGI (reference sequence). Trimming took 7 bases from V and 4 from J, leaving 20 bases between them. The CDR3 runs to 16 residues. The CDR3 spells CASTPGEDRAYNEQFF. CDR3 nucleotides: TGTGCCAGCACTCCGGGAGAAGACAGGGCTTACAATGAGCAGTTCTTC.

This clone appeared a single time. The V and J genes are TRBV2 and TRBJ2-1; D is unclear. The CDR3 has 13 residues. Trimming shortened V by 6 bases and J by 7 bases, and 13 bases separated the two germline ends. Germline-derived CDR1 and CDR2 are SNHLY and FYNNEI. The CDR3 DNA follows: TGTGCCAGCAGGGCTAGAATGTTTAATGAGCAGTTCTTC. It specifies CASRARMFNEQFF.

This chain uses TRBV2 with TRBJ2-7; 7 bases match TRBD1. The ends lost 7 bases at V and 3 bases at J; junction bases unmatched: 6. The CDR3 extends over 13 amino acids. Germline values: CDR1 SNHLY, CDR2 FYNNEI. CDR3 amino acids: CASTGTASYEQYF. As DNA, the CDR3 is TGTGCCAGCACCGGGACAGCTAGCTACGAGCAGTACTTC.

Comments on this clone: One end of the junction fails to match germline, which may point to a read error. Other DNA sequences from this sample encode an identical CDR3 as well. This sequence joins TRBV28 and TRBJ1-2; D uncertain. The germline V gene encodes CDR1 MDHEN and CDR2 SYDVKM. This CDR3 is 13 amino acids long. The CDR3: CASNFPGSNGYTF. The CDR3 coding sequence is TGTGCCAGCAATTTTCCGGGGAGTAATGGCTACACTTTC.

Only one count was recorded for this clone. V usage is TRBV11-3 and J usage is TRBJ2-3; 7 bases agree with TRBD1. Germline-derived CDR1 and CDR2 are SGHNT and YENEEA. There are 13 residues in the CDR3. The junction had 3 bases not matched to a gene; V was cut back by 5 bases and J by 4 bases. The CDR3 spells CASSTTGADTQYF. Here the CDR3 DNA reads TGTGCCAGCAGCACTACAGGGGCAGATACGCAGTATTTT.

The rearrangement joins TRBV29-1 to TRBJ1-1; TRBD1 is a possible D gene (6 bases). The CDR3 consists of 16 residues. Germline-derived CDR1 and CDR2 are SQVTM and ANQGSEA. Trimming pared 6 bases from V and 0 bases from J, leaving 20 bases between. CDR3 protein: CSVLGIGGPMNTEAFF. CDR3 DNA: TGCAGCGTCTTGGGGATTGGGGGGCCCATGAACACTGAAGCTTTCTTT.

V and J are TRBV14 and TRBJ1-5; no clear D. CDR1 is SGHDN and CDR2 is FVKESK in the germline V gene. The V gene lost 0 bases and the J gene lost 4 bases, with 4 bases spanning the gap. The CDR3 has 13 residues. The chain's CDR3 is CASSQDINQPQHF. The CDR3 bases are TGTGCCAGCAGCCAAGATATTAATCAGCCCCAGCATTTT.

The V call is TRBV6-1, the J call TRBJ2-7, with TRBD1 matching 7 bases. Germline lookup yields CDR1 MNHNS and CDR2 SASEGT. The CDR3 is 13 amino acids. Trimming cost V 7 bases and J 6 bases; bases outside gene matches: 9. Here the CDR3 DNA reads TGTGCCAGCACCACGCATCCAGGGGGCGAGCAGTACTTC. This gives the protein CASTTHPGGEQYF.